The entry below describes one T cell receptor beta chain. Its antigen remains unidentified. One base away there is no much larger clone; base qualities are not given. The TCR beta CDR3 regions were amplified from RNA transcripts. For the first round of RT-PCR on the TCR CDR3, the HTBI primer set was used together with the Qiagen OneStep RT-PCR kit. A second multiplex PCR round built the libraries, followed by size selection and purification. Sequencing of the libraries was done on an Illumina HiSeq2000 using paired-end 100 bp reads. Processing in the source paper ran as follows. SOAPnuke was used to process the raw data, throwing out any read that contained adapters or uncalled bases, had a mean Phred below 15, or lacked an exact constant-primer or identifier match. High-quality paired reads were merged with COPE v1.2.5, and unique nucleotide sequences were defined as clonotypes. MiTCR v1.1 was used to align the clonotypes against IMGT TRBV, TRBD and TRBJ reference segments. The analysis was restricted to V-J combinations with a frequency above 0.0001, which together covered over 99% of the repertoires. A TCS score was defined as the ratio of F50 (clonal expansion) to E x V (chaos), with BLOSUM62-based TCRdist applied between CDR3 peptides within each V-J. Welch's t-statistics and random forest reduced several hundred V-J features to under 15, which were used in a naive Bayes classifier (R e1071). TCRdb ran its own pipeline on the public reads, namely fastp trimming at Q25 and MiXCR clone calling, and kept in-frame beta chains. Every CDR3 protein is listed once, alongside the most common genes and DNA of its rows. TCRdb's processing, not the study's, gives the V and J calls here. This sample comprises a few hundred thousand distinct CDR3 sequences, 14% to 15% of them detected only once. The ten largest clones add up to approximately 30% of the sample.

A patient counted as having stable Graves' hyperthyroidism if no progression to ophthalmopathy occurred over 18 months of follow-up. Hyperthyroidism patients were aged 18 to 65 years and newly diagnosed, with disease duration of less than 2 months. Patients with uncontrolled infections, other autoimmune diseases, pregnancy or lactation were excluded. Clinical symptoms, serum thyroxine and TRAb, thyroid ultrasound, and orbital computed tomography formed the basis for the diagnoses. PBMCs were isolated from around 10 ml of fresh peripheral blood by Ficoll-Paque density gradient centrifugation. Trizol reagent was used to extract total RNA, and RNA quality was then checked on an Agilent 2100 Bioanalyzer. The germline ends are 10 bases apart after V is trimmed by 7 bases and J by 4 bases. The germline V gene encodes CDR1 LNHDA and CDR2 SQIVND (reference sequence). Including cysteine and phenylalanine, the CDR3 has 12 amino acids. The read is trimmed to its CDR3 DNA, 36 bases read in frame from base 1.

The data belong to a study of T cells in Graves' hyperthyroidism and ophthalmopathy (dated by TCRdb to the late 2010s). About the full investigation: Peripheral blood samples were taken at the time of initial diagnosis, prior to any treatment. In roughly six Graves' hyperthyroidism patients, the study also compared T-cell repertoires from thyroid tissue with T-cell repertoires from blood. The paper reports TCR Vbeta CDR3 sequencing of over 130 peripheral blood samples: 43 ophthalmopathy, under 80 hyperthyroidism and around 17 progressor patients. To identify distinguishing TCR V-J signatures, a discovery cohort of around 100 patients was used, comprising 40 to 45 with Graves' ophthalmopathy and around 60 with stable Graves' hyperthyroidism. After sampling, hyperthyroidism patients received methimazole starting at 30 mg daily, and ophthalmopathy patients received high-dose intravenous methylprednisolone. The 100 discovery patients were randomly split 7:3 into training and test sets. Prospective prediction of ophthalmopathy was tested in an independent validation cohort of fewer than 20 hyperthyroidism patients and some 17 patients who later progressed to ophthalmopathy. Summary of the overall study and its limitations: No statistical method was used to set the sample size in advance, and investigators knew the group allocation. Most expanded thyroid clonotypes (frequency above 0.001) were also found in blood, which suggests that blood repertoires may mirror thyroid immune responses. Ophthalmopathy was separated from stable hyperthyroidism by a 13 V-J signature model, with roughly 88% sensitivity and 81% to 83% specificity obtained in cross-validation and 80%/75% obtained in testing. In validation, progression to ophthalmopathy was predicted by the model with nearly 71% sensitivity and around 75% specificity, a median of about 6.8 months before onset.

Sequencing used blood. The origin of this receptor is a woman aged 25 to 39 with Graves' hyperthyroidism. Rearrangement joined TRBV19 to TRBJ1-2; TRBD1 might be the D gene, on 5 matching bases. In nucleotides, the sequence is TGTGCCAGTATGGGGCTCTTCTATGGCTACACCTTC. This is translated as CASMGLFYGYTF. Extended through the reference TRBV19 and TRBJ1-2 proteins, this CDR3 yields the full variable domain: DGGITQSPKYLFRKEGQNVTLSCEQNLNHDAMYWYRQDPGQGLRLIYYSQIVNDFQKGDIAEGYSVSREKKESFPLTVTSAQKNPTAFYLCASMGLFYGYTFGSGTRLTVV.